These 9 T cell receptor beta chains came from one sample sequenced in a study of blood T cell repertoires in COVID-19. Data came from immunoSEQ multiplex PCR; TCRdb stores just in-frame clones and leaves some out. The sample has 330,000 or so clones, approximately 88% seen once. The sample was PBMCs or T cells enriched from blood (not recorded which). The receptors were sampled from a man younger than 40 who had recovered from COVID-19.

This clone was seen once. In DNA, the CDR3 is TGTGCCAGCAGCCCACGTGAGCCCACCGGGGAGCTGTTTTTT. Translated, it gives CASSPREPTGELFF. V gene TRBV7-9 combines with J gene TRBJ2-2; D not resolved. V was shortened by 5 bases and J by 4 bases, with 11 bases between the two germline ends. Germline V gene sequence: CDR1 SEHNR, CDR2 FQNEAQ (reference sequence). The CDR3 is made up of 14 amino acids. The full variable domain, with the rest looked up from reference TRBV7-9 and TRBJ2-2, is DTGVSQNPRHKITKRGQNVTFRCDPISEHNRLYWYRQTLGQGPEFLTYFQNEAQLEKSRLLSDRFSAERPKGSFSTLEIQRTEQGDSAMYLCASSPREPTGELFFGEGSRLTVL.

The table lists this clone with a few counts. The V gene is TRBV3-1 (or the pseudogene TRBV3-2), the J gene TRBJ2-1; 10 nucleotides agree with TRBD2. Losses at the gene ends were 5 bases for V and 11 bases for J; bases not matched to a gene: 12. From germline, CDR1 is LGHDT and CDR2 YNNKEL (reference sequence). CDR3 size: 15 residues. As DNA, the CDR3 is TGTGCCAGCAGCGAGAGCGGGGGGGCCGTTATCAAGCAGTTCTTC. As protein: CASSESGGAVIKQFF.

The chain couples TRBV2 to TRBJ1-5, with D unclear. CDR3 length equals 14 residues. Per germline, CDR1 SNHLY and CDR2 FYNNEI. V lost 7 bases, J lost 4 bases, and 14 bases lay in between. In nucleotides, the CDR3 is TGTGCCAGCACCCCTTCAGAGGAGAATCAGCCCCAGCATTTT. Translation gives CASTPSEENQPQHF.

The CDR3 here is CASSLRAGGSYTDTQYF. As DNA, the CDR3 is TGTGCCAGCAGCTTAAGAGCAGGGGGTTCCTACACAGATACGCAGTATTTT. This chain joins TRBV5-6 and TRBJ2-3; 7 bases match TRBD1. Trimming cost V 2 bases and J 2 bases; bases outside gene matches: 11. CDR3 length: 17 amino acids. CDR1 is SGHDT, CDR2 YYEEEE, per germline.

This chain joins TRBV11-2 and TRBJ1-1, with TRBD1 identical over 7 bases. Germline-derived CDR1 and CDR2 are SGHAT and FQNNGV. The CDR3 length is 15 residues. Losses at the gene ends were 0 bases for V and 4 bases for J; bases not matched to a gene: 5. This chain's CDR3 is CASSLEGDRATEAFF. Written as DNA, the CDR3 is TGTGCCAGCAGCTTAGAGGGTGACAGGGCCACTGAAGCTTTCTTT.

This chain links TRBV7-9 with TRBJ1-2; 12 nucleotides align to TRBD1. From germline, CDR1 is SEHNR and CDR2 FQNEAQ (reference sequence). CDR3 size: 15 residues. Unmatched junction bases numbered 4, after V lost 0 bases and J lost 8 bases. The CDR3 loop reads CASSLAGQGAGGYTF. Here the CDR3 DNA reads TGTGCCAGCAGCTTAGCGGGACAGGGGGCGGGCGGCTACACCTTC. Filled out from reference TRBV7-9 and TRBJ1-2, the complete variable domain reads DTGVSQNPRHKITKRGQNVTFRCDPISEHNRLYWYRQTLGQGPEFLTYFQNEAQLEKSRLLSDRFSAERPKGSFSTLEIQRTEQGDSAMYLCASSLAGQGAGGYTFGSGTRLTVV.

The chain has TRBV2 and TRBJ2-2; 9 bases map to TRBD1. Germline CDR1 and CDR2: SNHLY and FYNNEI. The CDR3 is 13 amino acids. With 10 bases clipped from V and 5 bases from J, the junction kept 5 bases outside the gene matches. The CDR3 protein is CAKTGGRTGELFF. CDR3 coding DNA: TGTGCCAAGACAGGGGGAAGAACCGGGGAGCTGTTTTTT. Drawing the rest from reference TRBV2 and TRBJ2-2, the complete variable domain is EPEVTQTPSHQVTQMGQEVILRCVPISNHLYFYWYRQILGQKVEFLVSFYNNEISEKSEIFDDQFSVERPDGSNFTLKIRSTKLEDSAMYFCAKTGGRTGELFFGEGSRLTVL.

This chain joins TRBV13 and TRBJ1-6, with D uncertain. The CDR3 spans 16 residues. Germline V gives CDR1 PRHDT, CDR2 FYEKMQ (reference sequence). V was cut by 0 bases and J by 9 bases, with 15 bases left in between. The CDR3 region has the DNA TGTGCCAGCAGCTTAGGGAGGGTTGGGCCTACTTCACCCCTCCACTTT. Protein: CASSLGRVGPTSPLHF.

Here the CDR3 reads CSVPSDRELYEQYF. In DNA form, the CDR3 reads TGCAGCGTTCCATCGGACAGGGAGTTGTACGAGCAGTACTTC. This rearrangement joins TRBV29-1 to TRBJ2-7; TRBD1 aligns across 8 bases. The CDR3 totals 14 residues. The germline CDR1 and CDR2 sequences are SQVTM and ANQGSEA. Trimming at V came to 5 bases and at J to 4 bases, leaving 10 bases not matched to a gene.